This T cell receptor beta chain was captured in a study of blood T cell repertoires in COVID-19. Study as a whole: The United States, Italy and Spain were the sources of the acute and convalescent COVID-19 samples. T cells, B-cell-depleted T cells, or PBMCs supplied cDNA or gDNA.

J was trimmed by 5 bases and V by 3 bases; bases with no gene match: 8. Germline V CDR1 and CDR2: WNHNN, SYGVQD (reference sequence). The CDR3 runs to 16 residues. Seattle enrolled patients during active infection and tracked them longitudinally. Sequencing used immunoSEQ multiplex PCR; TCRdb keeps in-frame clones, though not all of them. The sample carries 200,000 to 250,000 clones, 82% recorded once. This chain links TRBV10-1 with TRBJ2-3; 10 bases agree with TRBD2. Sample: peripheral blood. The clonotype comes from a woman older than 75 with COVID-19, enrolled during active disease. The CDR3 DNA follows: TGCGCCAGCAGTGATCTTCTAGCGGGGGCACGAGATACGCAGTATTTT. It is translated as CASSDLLAGARDTQYF.